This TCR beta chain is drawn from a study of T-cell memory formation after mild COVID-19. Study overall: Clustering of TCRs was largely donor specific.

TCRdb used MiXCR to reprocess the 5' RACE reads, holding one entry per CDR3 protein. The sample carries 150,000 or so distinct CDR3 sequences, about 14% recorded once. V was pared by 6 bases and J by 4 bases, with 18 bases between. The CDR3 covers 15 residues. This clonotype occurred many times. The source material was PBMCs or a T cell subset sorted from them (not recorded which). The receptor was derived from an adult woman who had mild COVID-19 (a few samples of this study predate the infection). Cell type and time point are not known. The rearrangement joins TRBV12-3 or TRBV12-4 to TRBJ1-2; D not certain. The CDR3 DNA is TGTGCCAGCAGCCTACAGCAGACGAAAATCTATGGCTACACCTTC. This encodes CASSLQQTKIYGYTF.